Shown below are 22 T cell receptor beta chains from a single sample sequenced in a study of human T cells and chemical hapten exposure (dated by TCRdb to the early 2020s). Explained via the paper, the time point label denotes: patch test 2, 6 weeks after DPC sensitization. Interpreted using the paper, the treatment or condition label stands for: therapeutic diphenylcyclopropenone sensitization with weekly scalp DPC. Library prep was done by RACE. Sequencer: NextSeq 500. TCRdb reanalyzed the raw reads on its own, using fastp at Q25 for trimming and MiXCR for clone calling, and kept in-frame beta chains. Rows merge per CDR3 protein into single entries with the most common DNA and genes. A total of 350,000 to 400,000 distinct CDR3 sequences appear in this sample, about 6% of them only once. The ten largest account for about 5% of the sample. Source: whole blood, taken in connection with sensitization to the hapten diphenylcyclopropenone (DPC). These receptors all stem from a woman between 18 and 29 years old with alopecia areata. Some clones in this sample may be carry-over from other donors' samples.

This clonotype was seen only a few times. The chain employs TRBV4-1 and TRBJ1-4; the D gene is possibly TRBD1 (5 bases). The CDR3 spans 15 residues. In germline, CDR1 is MGHRA, CDR2 YSYEKL. The V end lost 4 bases, the J end lost 4 bases, and 13 bases lay between the germline ends. Here the CDR3 DNA reads TGCGCCAGCAGCCCTGGGGGGGAACTTAATGAAAAACTGTTTTTT. This codes for CASSPGGELNEKLFF.

The rearrangement links TRBV5-1 to TRBJ2-5; TRBD2 aligns across 8 bases. CDR1 is SGHRS and CDR2 is YFSETQ in the germline V gene. The CDR3 covers 15 residues. With 0 bases clipped from V and 0 bases from J, the junction kept 1 base outside the gene matches. The CDR3 DNA sequence: TGCGCCAGCAGCTTGGAACTAGCGGACCAAGAGACCCAGTACTTC. Protein: CASSLELADQETQYF.

This chain joins TRBV28 and TRBJ2-6, with 9 bases fitting TRBD1. V was pared by 5 bases and J by 14 bases, with 13 bases of the junction left unmatched. The CDR3 is 15 residues long. CDR1 is MDHEN, CDR2 SYDVKM, per germline. The CDR3 loop is CASSPPSLGQGFLTF. The CDR3, as DNA: TGTGCCAGCAGTCCCCCTAGCCTGGGACAGGGTTTCCTGACTTTC.

The genes are TRBV19 and TRBJ2-6; TRBD1 aligns across 10 bases. J lost 0 bases, V lost 7 bases, and 6 bases had no gene match. This CDR3 has 17 amino acids. Germline CDR1 is LNHDA and CDR2 is SQIVND (reference sequence). CDR3 sequence reads: CASTPGQGSSGANVLTF. DNA of the CDR3: TGTGCCAGTACTCCGGGACAGGGGAGCTCTGGGGCCAACGTCCTGACTTTC.

The gene calls are TRBV7-9 and TRBJ2-7; D remains ambiguous. This CDR3 has 16 residues. In germline, CDR1 is SEHNR, CDR2 FQNEAQ (reference sequence). V was cut by 4 bases and J by 6 bases, with 22 bases left in between. DNA for the CDR3: TGTGCCAGCAGCTCTATCCAATGGACCCTACCAGCCGAGCAGTACTTC. It encodes CASSSIQWTLPAEQYF.

The genes are TRBV4-2 and TRBJ2-2, with unresolved D. This CDR3 spans 13 amino acids. The germline CDR1 and CDR2 sequences are LGHNA and YNFKEQ. The V end was cut by 6 bases, the J end by 1 base, with 6 bases between. This CDR3 is CASRGENTGELFF. CDR3 in DNA: TGTGCCAGCAGAGGAGAGAACACCGGGGAGCTGTTTTTT.

The genes are TRBV12-3 or TRBV12-4 and TRBJ2-2, with 8 bases matching TRBD1. The CDR3 is made up of 14 amino acids. V lost 10 bases to trimming and J lost 0 bases; unmatched junction nucleotides: 4. CDR3 coding DNA: TGTGCCACACAGGGGGGTCCGAACACCGGGGAGCTGTTTTTT. It yields the protein CATQGGPNTGELFF.

This clonotype was counted many times. Here the CDR3 reads CASSWDTYNEQFF. The CDR3 region has the DNA TGTGCCAGCAGTTGGGACACCTACAATGAGCAGTTCTTC. The V gene is TRBV6-2 or TRBV6-3, the J gene TRBJ2-1; maybe TRBD1 (6 bases). This CDR3 is 13 amino acids long. Germline assignment: CDR1 MNHEY and CDR2 SVGEGT. Trimming took off 4 bases at V and 2 bases at J, with 6 bases between the two ends.

This clonotype has a count of ten or more. The chain recombines TRBV27 with TRBJ1-5; no firm D call. Germline V gene data show CDR1 as MNHEY and CDR2 as SMNVEV (reference sequence). The CDR3 covers 13 residues. V lost 2 bases, J lost 6 bases, and 8 bases lay in between. The CDR3, as DNA: TGTGCCAGCAGTTTACTGGCGGGTCAGCCCCAGCATTTT. Its protein product is CASSLLAGQPQHF.

There are many counts of this clonotype. The V call is TRBV2, the J call TRBJ1-1, with D possibly being TRBD1 (5 bases). Germline-derived CDR1 and CDR2 are SNHLY and FYNNEI. V was trimmed by 4 bases and J by 4 bases, leaving 13 bases between them. The CDR3 spans 14 residues. The CDR3, as DNA: TGTGCCAGCAGTGCCCAAGGGGTAGGCACTGAAGCTTTCTTT. It is translated as CASSAQGVGTEAFF.

V gene TRBV4-1 combines with J gene TRBJ2-7, with D uncertain. The V gene lost 0 bases and the J gene lost 0 bases, with 12 bases spanning the gap. This CDR3 has 16 amino acids. Germline values: CDR1 MGHRA, CDR2 YSYEKL. In DNA, the CDR3 is TGCGCCAGCAGCCAAGATAATGGGCTTAACTCCTACGAGCAGTACTTC. Amino acids: CASSQDNGLNSYEQYF.

There are many counts of this clonotype. The chain is built from TRBV10-3 and TRBJ2-1; weak D call: TRBD2 (6 bases). Germline V CDR1 and CDR2: ENHRY, SYGVKD. CDR3 length equals 12 residues. V lost 6 bases to trimming and J lost 6 bases, with 9 bases between them. Written as DNA, the CDR3 is TGTGCCATCAGGGAGGGGTCCAATGAGCAGTTCTTC. This gives the protein CAIREGSNEQFF.

This clonotype has a count of ten or more. The chain employs TRBV6-6 and TRBJ1-6, with a weak D call TRBD1 (5 bases). From germline, CDR1 is MNHNY and CDR2 SVGAGI (reference sequence). The length of the CDR3 is 14 residues. The germline V and J ends were trimmed by 8 bases and 5 bases, with 13 bases remaining between them. CDR3 nucleotide sequence: TGTGCCAGCGCAGCCCAGGGTAATAATTCACCCCTCCACTTT. Encoded protein: CASAAQGNNSPLHF.

This clonotype was picked up many times. This chain joins TRBV7-2 and TRBJ2-5; 13 nucleotides agree with TRBD2. There are 16 residues in the CDR3. Germline CDR1 and CDR2: SGHTA and FQGNSA. Trimming cost V 6 bases and J 1 base; bases outside gene matches: 5. CDR3 nucleotides: TGTGCCAGCAGGAGGACTAGCGGGGGCCTCCAAGAGACCCAGTACTTC. It specifies CASRRTSGGLQETQYF. Variable domain in full (rest from reference TRBV7-2 and TRBJ2-5): GAGVSQSPSNKVTEKGKDVELRCDPISGHTALYWYRQSLGQGLEFLIYFQGNSAPDKSGLPSDRFSAERTGGSVSTLTIQRTQQEDSAVYLCASRRTSGGLQETQYFGPGTRLLVL.

V gene TRBV7-2 combines with J gene TRBJ1-5; TRBD1 matches at 8 bases. The CDR3 runs to 13 residues. Trimming took 8 bases from V and 6 from J; bases not matched to a gene: 6. Germline CDR1 reads SGHTA; CDR2 reads FQGNSA. The DNA for the CDR3 is TGTGCCAGCGGCGACAGGGGTCTTCAGCCCCAGCATTTT. Its protein product is CASGDRGLQPQHF.

This clonotype was observed many times. V gene TRBV6-4 combines with J gene TRBJ2-3; 11 bases line up with TRBD2. The CDR3 length is 15 residues. The germline V gene has CDR1 MRHNA and CDR2 SNTAGT. The V and J ends lost 3 bases and 1 base, in that order; junction bases with no gene match: 0. DNA for the CDR3: TGTGCCAGCAGTGAGACTAGCGGGGGCACAGATACGCAGTATTTT. Amino acid sequence: CASSETSGGTDTQYF.

This clonotype was picked up many times. This sequence joins TRBV3-1 and TRBJ1-2; the D gene is possibly TRBD1 (6 bases). Per germline, CDR1 LGHDT and CDR2 YNNKEL (reference sequence). Trimming stripped 0 bases from V and 13 bases from J, with 15 bases between. The CDR3 consists of 13 residues. CDR3 amino acids: CASSQEARGASTF. The CDR3 nucleotides are TGTGCCAGCAGCCAAGAGGCCAGGGGCGCTTCCACCTTC.

Many counts were recorded for this clonotype. The rearrangement joins TRBV6-1 to TRBJ1-2; D remains ambiguous. V was cut by 1 base and J by 6 bases, with 12 bases left in between. The CDR3 has 14 residues. Germline V gene data show CDR1 as MNHNS and CDR2 as SASEGT. This CDR3 reads CASSEGTSRNGYTF. CDR3 nucleotide sequence: TGTGCCAGCAGTGAAGGGACTTCCCGTAATGGCTACACCTTC.

At least ten counts were recorded for this clonotype. CDR3 DNA: TGTGCCAGCAGCGTGGGACAGAGCACTGAAGCTTTCTTT. This sequence encodes CASSVGQSTEAFF. This chain connects TRBV7-9 to TRBJ1-1; TRBD1 matches at 7 bases. J gave up 4 bases and V 5 bases, and 4 bases lay outside the gene matches. The length of the CDR3 is 13 residues. Per germline, CDR1 SEHNR and CDR2 FQNEAQ (reference sequence).

Ten or more counts support this clonotype. The chain has TRBV6-5 and TRBJ1-5, with 7 bases identical to TRBD1. Germline CDR1 and CDR2: MNHEY and SVGAGI. The V segment lost 6 bases and the J segment 2 bases; nucleotides outside the gene matches: 10. The CDR3 contains 16 residues. CDR3 region: CASRSTGAKGNQPQHF. The CDR3 DNA sequence: TGTGCCAGCAGATCTACAGGGGCAAAAGGCAATCAGCCCCAGCATTTT.

V usage is TRBV5-1 and J usage is TRBJ2-5, with 12 bases matching TRBD2. This CDR3 spans 16 amino acids. V gave up 2 bases and J gave up 5 bases; unmatched junction bases: 7. The V gene's germline CDR1 is SGHRS and CDR2 YFSETQ. The chain's CDR3 is CASSLLAGGQSETQYF. The CDR3 DNA is TGCGCCAGCAGCTTACTAGCGGGGGGCCAGTCGGAGACCCAGTACTTC. Full variable domain (remainder filled in from reference TRBV5-1 and TRBJ2-5): KAGVTQTPRYLIKTRGQQVTLSCSPISGHRSVSWYQQTPGQGLQFLFEYFSETQRNKGNFPGRFSGRQFSNSRSEMNVSTLELGDSALYLCASSLLAGGQSETQYFGPGTRLLVL.

The chain links TRBV6-2 or TRBV6-3 to TRBJ2-4; D uncertain. The CDR3 is 12 amino acids. Germline CDR1 MNHEY, CDR2 SVGEGT. V was shortened by 4 bases and J by 12 bases, with 13 bases between the two germline ends. DNA of the CDR3: TGTGCCAGCAGTTCCCCCGGACCGACTCAGTACTTC. Amino acid sequence: CASSSPGPTQYF.